The clone carrying this T cell receptor (beta chain) was seen a few times. This specimen comes from a study of patients and donors after allogeneic stem cell transplantation. Germline-derived CDR1 and CDR2 are SQVTM and ANQGSEA. The CDR3 loop spans 11 amino acids. The V gene lost 4 bases and the J gene lost 2 bases, with 5 bases spanning the gap. TCRdb recomputed calls from the RT-PCR reads with MiXCR, one row per CDR3 protein. The sample lists about 200,000 distinct CDR3 sequences; 38% were seen once. The receptor's source is a human donor who was either an allogeneic HSCT recipient or a stem cell or donor lymphocyte infusion donor (not recorded which). It is not recorded whose cells these are; they may come from a transplant donor. Source material: blood, either unsorted or a sorted T cell fraction (not recorded which). V gene TRBV29-1 combines with J gene TRBJ2-5; D unclear. The CDR3 is CSVGSQETQYF. DNA for the CDR3: TGCAGCGTTGGAAGTCAAGAGACCCAGTACTTC. The variable domain in full, with the rest retrieved from reference TRBV29-1 and TRBJ2-5, is SAVISQKPSRDICQRGTSLTIQCQVDSQVTMMFWYRQQPGQSLTLIATANQGSEATYESGFVIDKFPISRPNLTFSTLTVSNMSPEDSSIYLCSVGSQETQYFGPGTRLLVL.